This entry concerns a single T cell receptor beta chain. Naive CD45RA+ and memory CD45RA-negative subsets were split from CD4+ cells. This record belongs to a study of shared clonotypes between healthy human individuals. At the level of the study: CD8 memory received one plate per donor, CD8 naive two, CD4 memory three and CD4 naive three.

An approximately 210 ng quantity of DNA, some 30,000 T cell genomes, went into the sorted-subset replicate PCRs. Measured with immunoSEQ multiplex PCR; TCRdb has only the in-frame clones, and not every one. The sample has a few million clones, approximately 90% seen once. Sequenced input: naive CD4+ T cells from PBMCs. Stated subset: CD45RA+ positively selected. This clonotype was obtained from a man between 18 and 29 years old in good health. Some clones in this sample may be carry-over from other donors' samples.

CDR3 bases: TGTGCCAGCAGTTACAGACTAGGCGTAGACGGAAACACCATATATTTT. Residues: CASSYRLGVDGNTIYF. This chain uses TRBV6-5 with TRBJ1-3, with no clear D. CDR3 length equals 16 residues. Deletions cut 2 bases from V and 4 bases from J, with 15 bases between. The germline CDR1 and CDR2 sequences are MNHEY and SVGAGI.